This T cell receptor (beta chain) was sequenced during a study of CD8 T cell repertoires and HIV-1 epitope variants. Some clones are missing from TCRdb's copy, which holds only in-frame ones; the method was immunoSEQ multiplex PCR. The table has a few thousand clones, roughly 70% seen once. The germline CDR1 and CDR2 sequences are MNHEY and SMNVEV (reference sequence). The CDR3 extends over 19 amino acids. Trimming removed 3 bases from V and 0 bases from J, with 21 bases in between. This clone was detected only once. Its antigen is unknown. The chain combines TRBV27 with TRBJ1-5, with a tentative D call TRBD1 (5 bases). Sequencing input: cultured CD8+ T cells derived from PBMCs. The clonotype originates from a male donor with HIV. The CDR3 nucleotides read TGTGCCAGCAGTTTCCCCTCCGTGGCAGGGCTATATAGCAATCAGCCCCAGCATTTT. Translating gives CASSFPSVAGLYSNQPQHF.